These 22 T cell receptor beta chains originate from one sample sequenced in a study of cytomegalovirus exposure and HLA in healthy donors. This PCR relied on a set of 60 Vbeta primers and 13 Jbeta primers. TCRdb's table, derived via immunoSEQ multiplex PCR, lists solely in-frame clones and lacks some. The sample data list about 72,000 clones. The source material was PBMCs. These receptors were taken from a man aged 40-49 years in good health and CMV-seronegative.

The rearrangement uses TRBV6-5 and TRBJ2-5; D might be TRBD2 (6 bases). CDR1 is MNHEY, CDR2 SVGAGI, per germline. The CDR3 is 12 residues long. V lost 0 bases and J 11 bases, leaving 10 bases between the germline ends. In nucleotides, the CDR3 is TGTGCCAGCAGTTACTCCTCGGGGGAGCAGTACTTC. Translation: CASSYSSGEQYF.

This chain connects TRBV5-1 to TRBJ2-7; D gene uncertain. CDR1 is SGHRS and CDR2 is YFSETQ in the germline V gene. CDR3 size: 14 residues. V was clipped by 0 bases and J by 0 bases, with 7 bases between them. CDR3 DNA: TGCGCCAGCAGCTTGGCTGGAGTCTCCTACGAGCAGTACTTC. Its translation: CASSLAGVSYEQYF.

The V and J genes are TRBV4-1 and TRBJ1-1; D uncertain. Trimming stripped 0 bases from V and 2 bases from J, with 19 bases between. Looked up from germline, CDR1 is MGHRA and CDR2 is YSYEKL. This CDR3 contains 18 residues. The CDR3 loop reads CASSQDRGLLPLNTEAFF. CDR3 DNA: TGCGCCAGCAGCCAAGATCGAGGTCTATTGCCTCTAAACACTGAAGCTTTCTTT.

The gene calls are TRBV10-2 and TRBJ1-1; TRBD1 matches at 7 bases. The junction had 5 bases not matched to a gene; V was cut back by 5 bases and J by 8 bases. The germline V gene has CDR1 WSHSY and CDR2 SAAADI. CDR3 length equals 12 residues. The CDR3 reads CASSQMDREAFF. CDR3 nucleotide sequence: TGCGCCAGCAGTCAAATGGACAGGGAAGCTTTCTTT.

The rearrangement uses TRBV6-1 and TRBJ1-2; a weak D match, TRBD1 (6 bases). CDR1 is MNHNS and CDR2 is SASEGT in the germline V gene. The CDR3 is 17 residues long. V lost 2 bases and J lost 4, with 20 bases in between. DNA for the CDR3: TGTGCCAGCAGTGAAAGTAGGAACCCACAGGGAACCTATGGCTACACCTTC. As protein: CASSESRNPQGTYGYTF.

This chain links TRBV15 with TRBJ2-7; tentatively, D is TRBD1 (6 bases). Trimming shortened V by 3 bases and J by 0 bases, and 12 bases separated the two germline ends. The CDR3 runs 15 residues. From germline, CDR1 is LNHNV and CDR2 YYDKDF (reference sequence). The CDR3 protein is CATSRGDRSSYEQYF. The CDR3 nucleotides are TGTGCCACCAGCAGGGGAGACAGGTCCTCCTACGAGCAGTACTTC.

The rearrangement joins TRBV30 to TRBJ1-6; 11 positions agree with TRBD1. The CDR3 loop spans 19 amino acids. J was trimmed by 0 bases and V by 3 bases; bases with no gene match: 10. Germline CDR1 is GTSNPN and CDR2 is SVGIG (reference sequence). The CDR3, as DNA: TGTGCCTGGAGGGGAGACGGGACAGGGGGGAGCTCCTATAATTCACCCCTCCACTTT. Residues: CAWRGDGTGGSSYNSPLHF.

V is TRBV6-6 and J is TRBJ2-5, with D possibly matching TRBD2 (6 bases). The closer fit of TRBJ2-7 to the DNA end suggests the J call may be wrong. The germline CDR1 and CDR2 sequences are MNHNY and SVGAGI (reference sequence). The CDR3 extends over 14 amino acids. The CDR3 DNA follows: TGTGCCAGCAGGGCCGGGACTGGGCCCAACGAGCAGTACTTC. This gives the protein CASRAGTGPNEQYF.

The chain employs TRBV4-1 and TRBJ2-1, with TRBD2 matching over 14 bases. V dropped 5 bases and J dropped 1; count of bases not matched to a gene: 7. CDR3 length equals 18 residues. The V gene's germline CDR1 is MGHRA and CDR2 YSYEKL. The CDR3 DNA follows: TGCGCCAGCAGCTCTCGGACTAGCGGGGGGTCATCCTACAATGAGCAGTTCTTC. Amino acids: CASSSRTSGGSSYNEQFF.

The V call is TRBV9, the J call TRBJ1-2; the match to TRBD1 covers 8 bases. The CDR3 is made up of 16 amino acids. J lost 0 bases, V lost 3 bases, and 7 bases had no gene match. Germline V CDR1 and CDR2: SGDLS, YYNGEE. CDR3 coding DNA: TGTGCCAGCAGCGAAGGGACAGGACTACCTAACTATGGCTACACCTTC. As protein: CASSEGTGLPNYGYTF.

The gene calls are TRBV28 and TRBJ1-5; TRBD1 agrees at 11 bases. The CDR3 consists of 15 residues. Unmatched junction bases numbered 5, after V lost 6 bases and J lost 4 bases. Germline loops: CDR1 MDHEN, CDR2 SYDVKM. The CDR3 is CASRGQGGENQPQHF. Written as DNA, the CDR3 is TGTGCCAGCAGGGGACAGGGGGGCGAAAATCAGCCCCAGCATTTT.

The rearrangement joins TRBV7-8 to TRBJ1-1; possible D gene TRBD1, 6 bases. The CDR3 is 14 amino acids. CDR1 is SGHVS and CDR2 is FQNEAQ in the germline V gene. V dropped 4 bases and J dropped 1 base, with 10 bases sitting between them. In DNA form, the CDR3 reads TGTGCCAGCAGCTGGGACACGAGGAACACTGAAGCTTTCTTT. Residues: CASSWDTRNTEAFF.

The rearrangement uses TRBV4-1 and TRBJ1-2; D is unresolved. The V gene's germline CDR1 is MGHRA and CDR2 YSYEKL. The CDR3 extends over 14 amino acids. The V gene lost 2 bases and the J gene lost 8 bases, with 15 bases spanning the gap. DNA for the CDR3: TGCGCCAGCAGCCAAACCCCGTTCCCGGGGGGCTACACCTTC. It specifies CASSQTPFPGGYTF.

The chain couples TRBV11-2 to TRBJ1-2; D call uncertain. The CDR3 is 13 residues long. The ends were cut back, 0 bases at V and 5 bases at J, with 7 bases in the middle. Germline loops: CDR1 SGHAT, CDR2 FQNNGV. The CDR3 spells CASSLDRMYGYTF. CDR3 bases: TGTGCCAGCAGCTTAGATCGTATGTATGGCTACACCTTC.

The rearrangement links TRBV7-3 to TRBJ2-2; 8 positions agree with TRBD2. Germline V gene data show CDR1 as SGHTA and CDR2 as FQGTGA. V trimming: 0 bases; J trimming: 5 bases; junction bases outside the gene matches: 2. The CDR3 totals 15 residues. CDR3 residues: CASSLTAGGTGELFF. DNA for the CDR3: TGTGCCAGCAGCTTAACGGCGGGGGGTACCGGGGAGCTGTTTTTT.

This chain joins TRBV7-8 and TRBJ2-2; TRBD2 matches 8 bases. The V and J ends lost 4 bases and 4 bases, in that order; junction bases with no gene match: 8. From germline, CDR1 is SGHVS and CDR2 FQNEAQ. There are 16 residues in the CDR3. Here the CDR3 DNA reads TGTGCCAGCAGCTCGAGAGAGGCGGGGGGCACCGGGGAGCTGTTTTTT. Its translation is CASSSREAGGTGELFF. Supplemented by reference TRBV7-8 and TRBJ2-2, the full variable domain reads GAGVSQSPRYKVAKRGQDVALRCDPISGHVSLFWYQQALGQGPEFLTYFQNEAQLDKSGLPSDRFFAERPEGSVSTLKIQRTQQEDSAVYLCASSSREAGGTGELFFGEGSRLTVL.

The chain has TRBV29-1 and TRBJ2-1; TRBD2 matches 8 bases. V dropped 1 base and J dropped 2; count of bases not matched to a gene: 4. CDR1 and CDR2 from the germline V gene are SQVTM and ANQGSEA. This CDR3 is built from 15 residues. The CDR3 bases are TGCAGCGTTGAAGGGACTAGCCCTACCTACAATGAGCAGTTCTTC. Amino acid sequence: CSVEGTSPTYNEQFF.

The J gene is TRBJ1-2, the V gene TRBV18; a weak D match, TRBD1 (5 bases). V shed 0 bases and J shed 7 bases, with 15 bases lying between them. CDR1 and CDR2 (germline): KGHSH, LQKENI. This CDR3 has 15 amino acids. CDR3 coding DNA: TGTGCCAGCTCACCACCGTCGCCAGGGACTATTGGCTACACCTTC. It codes for CASSPPSPGTIGYTF.

As DNA, the CDR3 is TGTGCCAGCAGCCCTCACCCCCGACAGGGTGGGTTAATTTTCTTT. This codes for CASSPHPRQGGLIFF. The chain joins TRBV11-2 to TRBJ1-1; 7 bases align to TRBD1. The CDR3 spans 15 residues. Germline V CDR1 and CDR2: SGHAT, FQNNGV. V gave up 5 bases and J gave up 13 bases; unmatched junction bases: 19.

The chain is built from TRBV27 and TRBJ2-7; 7 nucleotides match TRBD1. Germline values: CDR1 MNHEY, CDR2 SMNVEV (reference sequence). The CDR3 consists of 17 residues. Trimming removed 5 bases from V and 0 bases from J; junction bases left unmatched: 13. The CDR3 DNA is TGTGCCAGCAGTAGGTCACAGGGGTCAGGGGACTCCTACGAGCAGTACTTC. It yields the protein CASSRSQGSGDSYEQYF.

This chain uses TRBV10-1 with TRBJ2-7; D is unresolved. Germline loops: CDR1 WNHNN, CDR2 SYGVQD (reference sequence). This CDR3 is built from 14 residues. The V end lost 0 bases, the J end lost 2 bases, and 8 bases lay between the germline ends. Here the CDR3 reads CASSESGGTYEQYF. Written as DNA, the CDR3 is TGCGCCAGCAGTGAGTCCGGCGGAACCTACGAGCAGTACTTC.

V gene TRBV28 combines with J gene TRBJ1-1, with 7 nucleotides matching TRBD1. The CDR3 is 14 amino acids. The V and J ends lost 8 bases and 0 bases, in that order; junction bases with no gene match: 6. Germline assignment: CDR1 MDHEN and CDR2 SYDVKM. CDR3 bases: TGTGCCAGCTTACCGGGACAGTTGAACACTGAAGCTTTCTTT. Translating it yields CASLPGQLNTEAFF.